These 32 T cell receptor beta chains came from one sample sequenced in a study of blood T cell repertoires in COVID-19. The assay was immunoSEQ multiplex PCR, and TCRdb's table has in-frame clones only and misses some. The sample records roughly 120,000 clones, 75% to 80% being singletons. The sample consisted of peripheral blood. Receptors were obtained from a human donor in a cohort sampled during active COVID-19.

CDR3 loop: CASTWDRDDQSEQYF. CDR3 bases: TGTGCCAGCACTTGGGACAGGGACGATCAAAGCGAGCAGTACTTC. V is TRBV5-6 and J is TRBJ2-7, with 9 bases identical to TRBD1. With V trimmed by 6 bases and J by 6 bases, 13 bases remained unmatched. The length of the CDR3 is 15 residues. CDR1 is SGHDT and CDR2 is YYEEEE in the germline V gene.

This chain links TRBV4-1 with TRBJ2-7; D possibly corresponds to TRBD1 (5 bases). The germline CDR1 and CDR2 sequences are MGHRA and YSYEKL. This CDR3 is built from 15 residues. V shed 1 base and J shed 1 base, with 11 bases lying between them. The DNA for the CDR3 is TGCGCCAGCAGCCAAGTCCCAGGGCGTTCCTACGAGCAGTACTTC. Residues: CASSQVPGRSYEQYF.

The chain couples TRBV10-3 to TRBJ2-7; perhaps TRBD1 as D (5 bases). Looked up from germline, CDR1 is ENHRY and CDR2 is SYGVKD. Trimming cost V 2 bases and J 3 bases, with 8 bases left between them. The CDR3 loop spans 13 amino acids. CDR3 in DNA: TGTGCCATCAGTGAGAAGGGGTACTACGAGCAGTACTTC. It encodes CAISEKGYYEQYF.

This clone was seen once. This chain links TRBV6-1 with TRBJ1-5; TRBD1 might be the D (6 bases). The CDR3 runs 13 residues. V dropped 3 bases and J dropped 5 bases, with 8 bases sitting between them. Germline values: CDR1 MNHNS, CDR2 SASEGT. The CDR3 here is CASSDRGYQPQHF. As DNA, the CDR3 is TGTGCCAGCAGTGACAGGGGATATCAGCCCCAGCATTTT.

The CDR3, as DNA: TGCAGTGCTAGTGACAGGGGGCGGGGATCCTACAATGAGCAGTTCTTC. Protein sequence: CSASDRGRGSYNEQFF. The chain uses TRBV20-1 and TRBJ2-1; 10 bases are shared with TRBD1. The germline gives CDR1 DFQATT, CDR2 SNEGSKA (reference sequence). The V and J ends lost 3 bases and 1 base, in that order; junction bases with no gene match: 6. The CDR3 length is 16 residues.

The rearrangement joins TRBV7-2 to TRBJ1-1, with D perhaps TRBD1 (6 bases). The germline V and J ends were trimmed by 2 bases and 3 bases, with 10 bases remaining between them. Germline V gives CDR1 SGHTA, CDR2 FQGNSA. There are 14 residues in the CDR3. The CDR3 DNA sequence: TGTGCCAGCAGCTTACTCAGGGGTTACACTGAAGCTTTCTTT. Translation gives CASSLLRGYTEAFF.

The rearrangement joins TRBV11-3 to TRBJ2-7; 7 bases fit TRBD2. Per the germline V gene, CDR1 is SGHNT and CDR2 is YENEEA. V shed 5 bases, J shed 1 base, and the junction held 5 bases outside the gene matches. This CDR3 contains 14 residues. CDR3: CASSTLGGSYEQYF. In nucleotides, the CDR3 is TGTGCCAGCAGCACTTTGGGGGGGTCCTACGAGCAGTACTTC.

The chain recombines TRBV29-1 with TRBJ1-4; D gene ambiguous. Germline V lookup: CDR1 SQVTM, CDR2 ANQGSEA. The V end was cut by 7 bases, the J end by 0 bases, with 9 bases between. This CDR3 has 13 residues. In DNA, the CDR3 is TGCAGCGCTTACAGTGCAACTAATGAAAAACTGTTTTTT. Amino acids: CSAYSATNEKLFF.

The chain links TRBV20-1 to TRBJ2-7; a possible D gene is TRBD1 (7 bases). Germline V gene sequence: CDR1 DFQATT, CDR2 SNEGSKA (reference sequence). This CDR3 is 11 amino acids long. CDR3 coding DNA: TGCGCAGCAGGGGGGTCCTACGAGCAGTACTTC. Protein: CAAGGSYEQYF.

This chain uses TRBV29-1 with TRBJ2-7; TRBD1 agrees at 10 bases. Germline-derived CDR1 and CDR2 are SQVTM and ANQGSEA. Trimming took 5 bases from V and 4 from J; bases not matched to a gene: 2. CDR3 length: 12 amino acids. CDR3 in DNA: TGCAGCGTTCGGGGACAGGGGTACGAGCAGTACTTC. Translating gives CSVRGQGYEQYF.

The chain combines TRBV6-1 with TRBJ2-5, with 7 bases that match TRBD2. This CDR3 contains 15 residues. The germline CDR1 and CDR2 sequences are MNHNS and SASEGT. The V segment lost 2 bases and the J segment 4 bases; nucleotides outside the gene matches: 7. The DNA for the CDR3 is TGTGCCAGCAGTGAAATGGCGGGGGTAACAGAGACCCAGTACTTC. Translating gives CASSEMAGVTETQYF.

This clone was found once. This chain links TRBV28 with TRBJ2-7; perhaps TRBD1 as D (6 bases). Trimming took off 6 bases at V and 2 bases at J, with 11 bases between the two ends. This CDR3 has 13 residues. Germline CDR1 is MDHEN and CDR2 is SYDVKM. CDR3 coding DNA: TGTGCCAGCAGCAACAGGGTAGCCTACGAGCAGTACTTC. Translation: CASSNRVAYEQYF.

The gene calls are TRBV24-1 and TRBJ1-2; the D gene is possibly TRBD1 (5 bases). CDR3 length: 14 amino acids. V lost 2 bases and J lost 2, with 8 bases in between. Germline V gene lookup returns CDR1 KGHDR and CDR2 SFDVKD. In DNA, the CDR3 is TGTGCCACCAGTGATTCGGACATCAACTATGGCTACACCTTC. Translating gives CATSDSDINYGYTF.

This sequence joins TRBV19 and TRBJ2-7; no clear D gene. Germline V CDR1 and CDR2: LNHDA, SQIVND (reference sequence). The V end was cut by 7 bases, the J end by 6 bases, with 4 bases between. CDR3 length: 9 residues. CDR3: CASIREQYF. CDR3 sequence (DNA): TGTGCCAGTATTCGCGAGCAGTACTTC.

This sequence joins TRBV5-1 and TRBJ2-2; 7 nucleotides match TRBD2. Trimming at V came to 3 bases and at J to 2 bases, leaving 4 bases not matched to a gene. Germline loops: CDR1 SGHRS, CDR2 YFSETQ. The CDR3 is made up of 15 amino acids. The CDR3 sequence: CASSSLAANTGELFF. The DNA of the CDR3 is TGCGCCAGCAGCTCCCTAGCGGCTAACACCGGGGAGCTGTTTTTT.

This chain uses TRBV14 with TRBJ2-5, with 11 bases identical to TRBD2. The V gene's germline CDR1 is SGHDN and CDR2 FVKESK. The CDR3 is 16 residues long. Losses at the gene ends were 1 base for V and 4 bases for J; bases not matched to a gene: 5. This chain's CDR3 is CASSQGLAGYGETQYF. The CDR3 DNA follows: TGTGCCAGCAGCCAAGGACTAGCGGGATATGGAGAGACCCAGTACTTC.

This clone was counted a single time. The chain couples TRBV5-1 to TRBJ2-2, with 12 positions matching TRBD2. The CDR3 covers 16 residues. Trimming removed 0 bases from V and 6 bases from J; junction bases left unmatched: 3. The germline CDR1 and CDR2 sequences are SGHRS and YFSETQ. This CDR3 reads CASSLGLAGVSGELFF. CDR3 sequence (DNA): TGCGCCAGCAGCTTGGGACTAGCGGGAGTCTCCGGGGAGCTGTTTTTT.

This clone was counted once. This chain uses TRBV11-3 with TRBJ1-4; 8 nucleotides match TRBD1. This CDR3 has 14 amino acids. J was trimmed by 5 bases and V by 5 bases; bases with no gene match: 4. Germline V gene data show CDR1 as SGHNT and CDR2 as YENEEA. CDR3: CASSHDRGNEKLFF. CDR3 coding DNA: TGTGCCAGCAGCCATGACAGGGGAAATGAAAAACTGTTTTTT.

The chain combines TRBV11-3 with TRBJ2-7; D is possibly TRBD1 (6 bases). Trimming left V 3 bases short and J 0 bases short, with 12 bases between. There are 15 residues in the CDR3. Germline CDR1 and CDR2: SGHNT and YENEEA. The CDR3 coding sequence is TGTGCCAGCAGCTTGAGGACAGTAAGCTCCTACGAGCAGTACTTC. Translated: CASSLRTVSSYEQYF.

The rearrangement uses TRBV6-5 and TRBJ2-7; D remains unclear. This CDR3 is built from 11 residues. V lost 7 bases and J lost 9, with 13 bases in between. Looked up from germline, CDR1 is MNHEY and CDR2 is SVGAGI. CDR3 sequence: CASMGNPGQYF. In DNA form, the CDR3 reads TGTGCCAGCATGGGCAACCCTGGGCAGTACTTC.

CDR3 in DNA: TGTGCCATCAGTGACCCTCACAGGGACGGGGGGGAGACCCAGTACTTC. This codes for CAISDPHRDGGETQYF. The chain couples TRBV10-3 to TRBJ2-5; the D gene is possibly TRBD2 (7 bases). V was trimmed by 3 bases and J by 5 bases, leaving 19 bases between them. In germline, CDR1 is ENHRY, CDR2 SYGVKD. This CDR3 spans 16 amino acids.

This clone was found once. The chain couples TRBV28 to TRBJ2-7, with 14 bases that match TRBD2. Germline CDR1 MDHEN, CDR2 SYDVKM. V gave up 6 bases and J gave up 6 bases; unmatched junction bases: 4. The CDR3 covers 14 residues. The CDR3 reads CASSPGLAGVEQYF. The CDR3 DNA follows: TGTGCCAGCAGCCCGGGACTAGCGGGAGTCGAGCAGTACTTC.

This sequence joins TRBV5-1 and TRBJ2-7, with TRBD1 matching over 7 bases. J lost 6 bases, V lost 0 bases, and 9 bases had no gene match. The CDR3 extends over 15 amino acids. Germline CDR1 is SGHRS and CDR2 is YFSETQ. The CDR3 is CASSLATGTLSEQYF. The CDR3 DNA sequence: TGCGCCAGCAGCTTGGCGACAGGGACATTATCCGAGCAGTACTTC.

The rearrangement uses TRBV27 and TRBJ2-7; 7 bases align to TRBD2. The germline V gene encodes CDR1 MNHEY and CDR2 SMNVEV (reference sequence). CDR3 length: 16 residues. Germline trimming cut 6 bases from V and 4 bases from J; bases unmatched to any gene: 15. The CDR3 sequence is CASSPAYGRRSYEQYF. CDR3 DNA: TGTGCCAGCAGCCCAGCCTACGGGAGGAGAAGTTACGAGCAGTACTTC.

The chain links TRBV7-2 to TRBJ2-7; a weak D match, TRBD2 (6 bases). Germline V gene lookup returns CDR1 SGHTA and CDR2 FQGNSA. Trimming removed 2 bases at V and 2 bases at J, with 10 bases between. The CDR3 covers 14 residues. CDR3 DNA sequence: TGTGCCAGCAGCTTATTTAGCGGAACCTACGAGCAGTACTTC. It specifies CASSLFSGTYEQYF.

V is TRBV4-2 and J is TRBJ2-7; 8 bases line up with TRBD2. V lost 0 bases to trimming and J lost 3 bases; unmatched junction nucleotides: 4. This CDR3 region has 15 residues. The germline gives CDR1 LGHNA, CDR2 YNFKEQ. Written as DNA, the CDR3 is TGTGCCAGCAGCCAAGAAGGGCGGGGGGACTACGAGCAGTACTTC. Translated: CASSQEGRGDYEQYF.

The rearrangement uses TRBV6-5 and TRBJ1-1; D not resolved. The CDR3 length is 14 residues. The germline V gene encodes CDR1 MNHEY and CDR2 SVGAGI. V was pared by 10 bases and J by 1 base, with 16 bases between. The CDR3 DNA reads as TGTGCCACCCAGTTATCATTCTGGAACACTGAAGCTTTCTTT. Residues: CATQLSFWNTEAFF.

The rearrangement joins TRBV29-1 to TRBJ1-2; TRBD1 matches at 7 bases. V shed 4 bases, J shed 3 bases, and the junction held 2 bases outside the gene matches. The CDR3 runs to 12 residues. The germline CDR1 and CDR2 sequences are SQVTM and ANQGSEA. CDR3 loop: CSVVQGDYGYTF. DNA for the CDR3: TGCAGCGTTGTTCAGGGGGACTATGGCTACACCTTC.

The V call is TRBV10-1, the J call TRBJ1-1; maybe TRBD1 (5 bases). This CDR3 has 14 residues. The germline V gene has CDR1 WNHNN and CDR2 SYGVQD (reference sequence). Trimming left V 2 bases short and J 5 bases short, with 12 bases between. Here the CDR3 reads CASSETGLRTEAFF. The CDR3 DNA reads TGCGCCAGCAGTGAGACAGGTCTTAGGACTGAAGCTTTCTTT.

The CDR3 here is CASSETGLNQPQHF. The CDR3 bases are TGTGCCAGCAGTGAAACAGGGCTGAATCAGCCCCAGCATTTT. The V gene is TRBV2, the J gene TRBJ1-5, with D perhaps matching TRBD1 (6 bases). The CDR3 is made up of 14 amino acids. V shed 2 bases and J shed 4 bases, with 9 bases lying between them. Germline V lookup: CDR1 SNHLY, CDR2 FYNNEI.

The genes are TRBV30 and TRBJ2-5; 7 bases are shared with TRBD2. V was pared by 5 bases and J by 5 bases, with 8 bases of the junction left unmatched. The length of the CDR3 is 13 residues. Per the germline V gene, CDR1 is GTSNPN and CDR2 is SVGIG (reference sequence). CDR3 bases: TGTGCCTGGGATTTCGGACTAGGGGAGACCCAGTACTTC. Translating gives CAWDFGLGETQYF.

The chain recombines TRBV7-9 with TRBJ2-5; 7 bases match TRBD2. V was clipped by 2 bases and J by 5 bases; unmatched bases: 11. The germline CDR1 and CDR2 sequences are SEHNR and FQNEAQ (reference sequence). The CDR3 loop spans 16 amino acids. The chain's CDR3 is CASSLILAGVLETQYF. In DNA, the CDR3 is TGTGCCAGCAGCTTAATCTTGGCGGGAGTGCTTGAGACCCAGTACTTC.